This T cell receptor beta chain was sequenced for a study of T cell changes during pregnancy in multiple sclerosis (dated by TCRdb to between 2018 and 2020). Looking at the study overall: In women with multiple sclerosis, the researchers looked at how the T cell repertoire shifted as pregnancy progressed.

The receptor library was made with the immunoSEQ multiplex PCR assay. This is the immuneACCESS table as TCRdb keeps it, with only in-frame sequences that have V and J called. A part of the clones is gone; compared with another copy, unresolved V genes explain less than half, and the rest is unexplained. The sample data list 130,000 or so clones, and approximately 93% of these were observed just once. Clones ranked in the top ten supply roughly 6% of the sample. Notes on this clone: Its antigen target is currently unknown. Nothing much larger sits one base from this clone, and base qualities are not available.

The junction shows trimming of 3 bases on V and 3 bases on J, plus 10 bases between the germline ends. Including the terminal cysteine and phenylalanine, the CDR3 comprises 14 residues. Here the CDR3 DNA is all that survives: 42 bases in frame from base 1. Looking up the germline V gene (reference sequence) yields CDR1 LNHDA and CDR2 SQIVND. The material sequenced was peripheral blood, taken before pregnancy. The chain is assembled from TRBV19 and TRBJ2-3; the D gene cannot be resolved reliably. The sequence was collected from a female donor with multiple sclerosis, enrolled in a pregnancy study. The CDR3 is CASSMSPATDTQYF. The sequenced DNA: TGTGCCAGTAGTATGAGCCCCGCGACAGATACGCAGTATTTT. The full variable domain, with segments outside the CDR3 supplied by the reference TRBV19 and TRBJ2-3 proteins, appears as DGGITQSPKYLFRKEGQNVTLSCEQNLNHDAMYWYRQDPGQGLRLIYYSQIVNDFQKGDIAEGYSVSREKKESFPLTVTSAQKNPTAFYLCASSMSPATDTQYFGPGTRLTVL.